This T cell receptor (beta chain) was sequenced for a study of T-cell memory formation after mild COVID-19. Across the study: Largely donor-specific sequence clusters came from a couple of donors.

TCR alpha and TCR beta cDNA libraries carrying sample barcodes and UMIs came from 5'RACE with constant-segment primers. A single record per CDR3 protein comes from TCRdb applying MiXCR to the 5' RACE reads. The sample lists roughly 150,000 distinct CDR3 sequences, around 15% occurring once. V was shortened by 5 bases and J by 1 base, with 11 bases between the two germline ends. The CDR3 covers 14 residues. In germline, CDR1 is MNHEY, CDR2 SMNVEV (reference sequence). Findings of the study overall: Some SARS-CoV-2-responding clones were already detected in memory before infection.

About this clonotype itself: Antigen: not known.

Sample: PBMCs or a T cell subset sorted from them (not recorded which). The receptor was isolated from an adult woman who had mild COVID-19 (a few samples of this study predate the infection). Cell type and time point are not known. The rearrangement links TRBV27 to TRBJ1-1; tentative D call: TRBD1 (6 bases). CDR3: CASSPWGANTEAFF. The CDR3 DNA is TGTGCCAGCAGTCCCTGGGGGGCGAACACTGAAGCTTTCTTT.